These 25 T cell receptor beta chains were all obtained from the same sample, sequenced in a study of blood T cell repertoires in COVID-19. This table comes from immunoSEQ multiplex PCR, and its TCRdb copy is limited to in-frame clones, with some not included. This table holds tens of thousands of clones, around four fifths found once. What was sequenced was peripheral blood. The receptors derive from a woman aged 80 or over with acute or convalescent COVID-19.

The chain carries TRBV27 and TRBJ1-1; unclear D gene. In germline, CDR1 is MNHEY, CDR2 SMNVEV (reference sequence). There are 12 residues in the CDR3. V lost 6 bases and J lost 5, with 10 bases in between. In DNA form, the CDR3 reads TGTGCCAGCAGGGCGGGAACGACTGAAGCTTTCTTT. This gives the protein CASRAGTTEAFF.

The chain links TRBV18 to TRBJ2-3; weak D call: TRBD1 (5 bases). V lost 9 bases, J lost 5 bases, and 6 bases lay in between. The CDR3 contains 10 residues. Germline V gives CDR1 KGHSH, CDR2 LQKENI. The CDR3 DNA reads TGTGCCAGTAGGGGAGATACGCAGTATTTT. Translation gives CASRGDTQYF.

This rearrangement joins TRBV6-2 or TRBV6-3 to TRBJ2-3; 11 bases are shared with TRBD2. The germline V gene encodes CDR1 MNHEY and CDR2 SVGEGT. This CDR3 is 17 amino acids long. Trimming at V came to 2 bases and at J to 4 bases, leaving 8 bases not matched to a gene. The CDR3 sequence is CASSYAIAGGPSDTQYF. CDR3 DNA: TGTGCCAGCAGTTACGCCATAGCGGGAGGGCCCTCAGATACGCAGTATTTT.

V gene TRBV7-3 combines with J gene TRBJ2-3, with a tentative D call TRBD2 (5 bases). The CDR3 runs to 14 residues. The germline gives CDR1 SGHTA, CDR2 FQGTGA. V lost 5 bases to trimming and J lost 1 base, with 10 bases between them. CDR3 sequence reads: CASSPSAGTDTQYF. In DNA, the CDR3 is TGTGCCAGCAGCCCATCAGCGGGCACAGATACGCAGTATTTT. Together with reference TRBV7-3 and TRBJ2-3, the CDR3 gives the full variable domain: GAGVSQTPSNKVTEKGKYVELRCDPISGHTALYWYRQSLGQGPEFLIYFQGTGAADDSGLPNDRFFAVRPEGSVSTLKIQRTERGDSAVYLCASSPSAGTDTQYFGPGTRLTVL.

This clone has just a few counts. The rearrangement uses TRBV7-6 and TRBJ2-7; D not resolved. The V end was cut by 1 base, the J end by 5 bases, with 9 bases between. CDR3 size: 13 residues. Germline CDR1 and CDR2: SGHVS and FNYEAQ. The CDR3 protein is CASSLESGHEQYF. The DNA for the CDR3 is TGTGCCAGCAGCTTAGAATCAGGTCACGAGCAGTACTTC.

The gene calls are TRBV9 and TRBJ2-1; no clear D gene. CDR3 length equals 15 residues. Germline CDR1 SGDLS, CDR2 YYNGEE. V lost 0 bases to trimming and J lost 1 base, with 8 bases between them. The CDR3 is CASSVDHGSYNEQFF. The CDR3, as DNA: TGTGCCAGCAGCGTAGATCACGGGTCCTACAATGAGCAGTTCTTC. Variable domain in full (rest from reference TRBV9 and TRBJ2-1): DSGVTQTPKHLITATGQRVTLRCSPRSGDLSVYWYQQSLDQGLQFLIQYYNGEERAKGNILERFSAQQFPDLHSELNLSSLELGDSALYFCASSVDHGSYNEQFFGPGTRLTVL.

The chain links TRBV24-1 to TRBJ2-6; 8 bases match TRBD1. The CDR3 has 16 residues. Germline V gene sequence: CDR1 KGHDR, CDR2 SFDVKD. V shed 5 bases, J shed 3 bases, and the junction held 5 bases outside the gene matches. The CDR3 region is CATSGRGQNGANVLTF. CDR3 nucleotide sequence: TGTGCCACCAGTGGCAGGGGGCAGAATGGGGCCAACGTCCTGACTTTC.

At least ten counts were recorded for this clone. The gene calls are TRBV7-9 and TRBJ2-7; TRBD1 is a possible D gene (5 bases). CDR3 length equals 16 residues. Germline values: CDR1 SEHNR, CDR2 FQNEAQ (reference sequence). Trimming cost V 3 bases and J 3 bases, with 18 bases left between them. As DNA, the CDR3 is TGTGCCAGCAGCTTCCCCACTCAGGGCCTAGTCTACGAGCAGTACTTC. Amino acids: CASSFPTQGLVYEQYF.

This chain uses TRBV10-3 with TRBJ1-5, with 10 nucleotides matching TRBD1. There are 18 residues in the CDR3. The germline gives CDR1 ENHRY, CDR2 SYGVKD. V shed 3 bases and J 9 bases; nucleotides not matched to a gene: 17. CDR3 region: CAISESFSGQGLIRPQHF. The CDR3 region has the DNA TGTGCCATCAGTGAATCTTTTTCGGGACAGGGGTTAATTCGGCCCCAGCATTTT.

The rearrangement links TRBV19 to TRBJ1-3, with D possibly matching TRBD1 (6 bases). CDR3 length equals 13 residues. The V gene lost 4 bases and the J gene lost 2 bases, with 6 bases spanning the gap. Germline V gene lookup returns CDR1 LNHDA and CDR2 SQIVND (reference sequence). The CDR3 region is CASSNRAGNTIYF. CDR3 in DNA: TGTGCCAGTAGTAACAGGGCTGGAAACACCATATATTTT.

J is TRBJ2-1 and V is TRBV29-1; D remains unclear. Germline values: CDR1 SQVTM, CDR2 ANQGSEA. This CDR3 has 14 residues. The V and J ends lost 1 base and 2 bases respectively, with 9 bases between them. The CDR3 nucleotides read TGCAGCGTTGAAGGCGGATCGGCCTACAATGAGCAGTTCTTC. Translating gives CSVEGGSAYNEQFF.

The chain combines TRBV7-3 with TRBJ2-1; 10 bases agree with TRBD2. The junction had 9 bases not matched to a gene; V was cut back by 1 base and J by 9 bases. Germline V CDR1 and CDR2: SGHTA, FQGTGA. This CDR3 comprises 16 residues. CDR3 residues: CASSLNPSGSGGEQFF. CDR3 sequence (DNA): TGTGCCAGCAGCTTAAACCCTAGCGGGAGTGGCGGTGAGCAGTTCTTC.

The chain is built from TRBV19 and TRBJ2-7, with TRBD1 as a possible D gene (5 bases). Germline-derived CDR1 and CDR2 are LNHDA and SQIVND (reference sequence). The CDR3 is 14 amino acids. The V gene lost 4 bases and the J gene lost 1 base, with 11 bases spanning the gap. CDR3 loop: CASSKRTQSYEQYF. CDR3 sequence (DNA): TGTGCCAGTAGTAAGAGGACACAATCCTACGAGCAGTACTTC. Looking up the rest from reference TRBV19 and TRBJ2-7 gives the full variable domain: DGGITQSPKYLFRKEGQNVTLSCEQNLNHDAMYWYRQDPGQGLRLIYYSQIVNDFQKGDIAEGYSVSREKKESFPLTVTSAQKNPTAFYLCASSKRTQSYEQYFGPGTRLTVT.

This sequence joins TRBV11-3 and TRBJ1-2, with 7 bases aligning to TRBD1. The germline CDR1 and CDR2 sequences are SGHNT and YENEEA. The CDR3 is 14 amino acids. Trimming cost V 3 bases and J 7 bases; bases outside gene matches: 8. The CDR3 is CASSFGTAESGYTF. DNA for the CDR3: TGTGCCAGCAGCTTTGGGACAGCGGAAAGTGGCTACACCTTC.

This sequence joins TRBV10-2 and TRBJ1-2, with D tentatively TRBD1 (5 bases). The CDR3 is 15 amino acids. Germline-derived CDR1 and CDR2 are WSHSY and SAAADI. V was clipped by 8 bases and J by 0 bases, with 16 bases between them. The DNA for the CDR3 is TGCGCCAGCGCTTCCCGGGACTCAGCTAACTATGGCTACACCTTC. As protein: CASASRDSANYGYTF.

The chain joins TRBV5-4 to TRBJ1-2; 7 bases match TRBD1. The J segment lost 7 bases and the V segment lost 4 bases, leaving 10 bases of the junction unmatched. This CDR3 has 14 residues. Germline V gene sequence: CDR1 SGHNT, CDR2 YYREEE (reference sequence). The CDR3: CASSATDRVVGYTF. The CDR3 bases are TGTGCCAGCAGCGCCACCGACAGGGTGGTTGGCTACACCTTC.

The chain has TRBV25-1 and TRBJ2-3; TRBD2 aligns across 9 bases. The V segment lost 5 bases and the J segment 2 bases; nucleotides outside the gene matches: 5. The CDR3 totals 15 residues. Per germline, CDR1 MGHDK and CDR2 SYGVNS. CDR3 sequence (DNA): TGTGCCAGCAGTAAAATAGCGGGGGCCACAGATACGCAGTATTTT. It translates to CASSKIAGATDTQYF. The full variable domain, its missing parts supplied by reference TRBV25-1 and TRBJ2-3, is EADIYQTPRYLVIGTGKKITLECSQTMGHDKMYWYQQDPGMELHLIHYSYGVNSTEKGDLSSESTVSRIRTEHFPLTLESARPSHTSQYLCASSKIAGATDTQYFGPGTRLTVL.

The CDR3 coding sequence is TGCAGCGGCCGACAGGGAAGAGAAGCTTTCTTT. This encodes CSGRQGREAFF. The rearrangement links TRBV29-1 to TRBJ1-1, with 7 bases identical to TRBD1. The CDR3 has 11 residues. The V gene's germline CDR1 is SQVTM and CDR2 ANQGSEA. Trimming removed 7 bases from V and 8 bases from J; junction bases left unmatched: 7.

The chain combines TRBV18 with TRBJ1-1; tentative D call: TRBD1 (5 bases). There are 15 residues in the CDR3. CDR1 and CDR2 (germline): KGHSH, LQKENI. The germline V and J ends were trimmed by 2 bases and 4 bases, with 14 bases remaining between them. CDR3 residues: CASSPSGRAGTEAFF. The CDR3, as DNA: TGTGCCAGCTCACCATCCGGCAGGGCTGGCACTGAAGCTTTCTTT. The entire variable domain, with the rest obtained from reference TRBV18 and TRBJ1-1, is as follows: NAGVMQNPRHLVRRRGQEARLRCSPMKGHSHVYWYRQLPEEGLKFMVYLQKENIIDESGMPKERFSAEFPKEGPSILRIQQVVRGDSAAYFCASSPSGRAGTEAFFGQGTRLTVV.

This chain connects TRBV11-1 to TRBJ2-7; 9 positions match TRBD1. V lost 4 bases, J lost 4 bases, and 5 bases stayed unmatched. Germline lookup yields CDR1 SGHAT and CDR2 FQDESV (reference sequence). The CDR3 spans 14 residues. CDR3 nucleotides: TGTGCCAGCAGCTCGGGACAGGGATTTTACGAGCAGTACTTC. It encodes CASSSGQGFYEQYF.

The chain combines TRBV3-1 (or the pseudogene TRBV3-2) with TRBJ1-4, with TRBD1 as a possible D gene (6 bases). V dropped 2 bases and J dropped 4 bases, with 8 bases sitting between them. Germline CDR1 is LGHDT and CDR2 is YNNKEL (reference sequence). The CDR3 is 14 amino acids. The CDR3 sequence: CASSQRTDNEKLFF. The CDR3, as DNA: TGTGCCAGCAGCCAACGGACAGATAATGAAAAACTGTTTTTT.

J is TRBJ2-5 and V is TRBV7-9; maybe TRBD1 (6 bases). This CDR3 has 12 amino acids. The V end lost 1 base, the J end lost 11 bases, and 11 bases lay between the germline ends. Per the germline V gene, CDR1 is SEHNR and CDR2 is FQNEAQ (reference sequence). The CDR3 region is CASSLEAGTQYF. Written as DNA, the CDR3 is TGTGCCAGCAGCTTAGAGGCTGGGACACAGTACTTC.

CDR3 region: CASPWGSRDLPHEQFF. The CDR3 region has the DNA TGTGCCAGCCCCTGGGGTTCGCGGGACCTCCCCCATGAGCAGTTCTTC. The chain recombines TRBV7-4 with TRBJ2-1; TRBD2 is a possible D gene (6 bases). Germline loops: CDR1 SGHVT, CDR2 SQSDAQ. This CDR3 spans 16 amino acids. V was clipped by 8 bases and J by 8 bases, with 25 bases between them.

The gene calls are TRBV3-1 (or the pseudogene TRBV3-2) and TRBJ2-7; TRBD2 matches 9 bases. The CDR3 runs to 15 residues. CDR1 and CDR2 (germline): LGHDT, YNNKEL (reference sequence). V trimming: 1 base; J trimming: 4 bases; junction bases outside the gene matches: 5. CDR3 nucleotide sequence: TGTGCCAGCAGCCAAGCGGCGGGGGGGCCGTACGAGCAGTACTTC. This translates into CASSQAAGGPYEQYF.

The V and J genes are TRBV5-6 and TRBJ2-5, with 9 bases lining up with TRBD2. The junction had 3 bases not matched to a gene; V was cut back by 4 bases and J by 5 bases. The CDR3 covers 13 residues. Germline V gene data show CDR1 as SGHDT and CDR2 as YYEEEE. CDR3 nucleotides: TGTGCCAGCAGCGCTAGCGGGGTCGAGACCCAGTACTTC. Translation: CASSASGVETQYF.